Sequencing of this T cell receptor (beta chain) was carried out in a study of tissue T cells after allogeneic stem cell transplantation. CDR1 is SGDLS, CDR2 YYNGEE, per germline. The CDR3 extends over 15 amino acids. Trimming left V 1 base short and J 4 bases short, with 12 bases between. Survey-depth TCRbeta CDR3 sequencing reported V/J genes and productive frequencies. Sequencing used immunoSEQ multiplex PCR; TCRdb keeps in-frame clones, though not all of them. This table holds 2,000 to 2,500 clones, about 80% found once. The sequence derives from a male patient aged 35-70 years with steroid-refractory graft-versus-host disease after an allogeneic stem cell transplant. Some of the T cells might come from the graft donor. The chain couples TRBV9 to TRBJ2-1; TRBD1 is a possible D gene (6 bases). The input for sequencing was ileal tissue, taken at autopsy. This CDR3 is CASSVLGQFYNEQFF. The CDR3 nucleotides read TGTGCCAGCAGCGTACTAGGACAGTTTTACAATGAGCAGTTCTTC.